This T cell receptor (beta chain) appears in the sequencing data of a study of T cells in localized non-small cell lung cancer. The protocol was immunoSEQ multiplex PCR, while the TCRdb copy is restricted to in-frame clones and leaves out a portion. The sample includes tens of thousands of clones, approximately 81% of them seen just once. Whole-study results and caveats: Across samples, adjacent lung featured a median around 56 of the top 100 tumor clones.

With regard to this clone: Its antigen is currently unknown.

The germline CDR1 and CDR2 sequences are KGHSH and LQKENI. This CDR3 is 13 amino acids long. Trimming stripped 6 bases from V and 8 bases from J, with 13 bases between. The chain recombines TRBV18 with TRBJ1-4; the D is unclear. This specimen consisted of peripheral blood, obtained before any cancer treatment. This sequence was found in a male donor at least 60 years old with stage II squamous cell lung carcinoma. The CDR3 bases are TGTGCCAGCTCCCGGGAAGCTGGGGAAAAACTGTTTTTT. This codes for CASSREAGEKLFF. Full variable domain (missing parts from reference TRBV18 and TRBJ1-4): NAGVMQNPRHLVRRRGQEARLRCSPMKGHSHVYWYRQLPEEGLKFMVYLQKENIIDESGMPKERFSAEFPKEGPSILRIQQVVRGDSAAYFCASSREAGEKLFFGSGTQLSVL.